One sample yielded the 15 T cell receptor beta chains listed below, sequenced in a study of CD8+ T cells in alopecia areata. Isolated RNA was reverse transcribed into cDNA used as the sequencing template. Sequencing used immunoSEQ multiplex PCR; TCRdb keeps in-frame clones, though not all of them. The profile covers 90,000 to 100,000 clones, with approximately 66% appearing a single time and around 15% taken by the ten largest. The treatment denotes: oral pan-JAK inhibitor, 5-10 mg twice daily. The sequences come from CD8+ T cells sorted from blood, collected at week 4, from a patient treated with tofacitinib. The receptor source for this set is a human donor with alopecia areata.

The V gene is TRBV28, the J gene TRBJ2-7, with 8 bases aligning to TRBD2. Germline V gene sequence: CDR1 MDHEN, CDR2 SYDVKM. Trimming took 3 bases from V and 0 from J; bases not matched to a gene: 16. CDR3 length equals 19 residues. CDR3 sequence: CASSLVRGSGILSSYEQYF. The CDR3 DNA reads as TGTGCCAGCAGTTTGGTGAGAGGTAGCGGGATTCTGAGCTCCTACGAGCAGTACTTC.

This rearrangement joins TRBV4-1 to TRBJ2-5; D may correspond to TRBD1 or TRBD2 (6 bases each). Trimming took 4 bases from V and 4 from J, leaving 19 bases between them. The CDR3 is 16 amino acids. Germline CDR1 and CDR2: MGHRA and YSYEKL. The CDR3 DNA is TGCGCCAGCAGCCGCTTCCAAGGGGGGTGGGTAGAGACCCAGTACTTC. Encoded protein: CASSRFQGGWVETQYF.

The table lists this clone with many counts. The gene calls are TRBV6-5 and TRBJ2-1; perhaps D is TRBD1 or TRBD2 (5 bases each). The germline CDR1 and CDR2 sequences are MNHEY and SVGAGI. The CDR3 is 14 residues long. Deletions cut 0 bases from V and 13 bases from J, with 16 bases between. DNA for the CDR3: TGTGCCAGCAGTTACTCGAATGGGGCGGGCGCACAGTTCTTC. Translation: CASSYSNGAGAQFF.

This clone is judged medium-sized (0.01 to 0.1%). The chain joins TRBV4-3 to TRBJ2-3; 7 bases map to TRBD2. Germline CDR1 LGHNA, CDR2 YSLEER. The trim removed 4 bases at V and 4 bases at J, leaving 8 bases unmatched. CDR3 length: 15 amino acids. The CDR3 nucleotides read TGCGCCAGCAGCCCCGCGGGGGAAGCGGCAGATACGCAGTATTTT. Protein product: CASSPAGEAADTQYF.

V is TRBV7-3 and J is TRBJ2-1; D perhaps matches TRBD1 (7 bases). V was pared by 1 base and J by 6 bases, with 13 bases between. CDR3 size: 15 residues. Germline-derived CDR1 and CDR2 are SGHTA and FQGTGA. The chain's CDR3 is CASSLIGGTVNEQFF. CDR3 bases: TGTGCCAGCAGCTTAATCGGCGGGACAGTCAATGAGCAGTTCTTC.

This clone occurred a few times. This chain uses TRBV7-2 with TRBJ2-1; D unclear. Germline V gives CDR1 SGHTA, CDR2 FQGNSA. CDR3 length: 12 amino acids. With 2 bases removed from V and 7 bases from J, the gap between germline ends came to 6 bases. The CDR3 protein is CASSLSLNEQFF. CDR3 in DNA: TGTGCCAGCAGCTTATCTCTGAATGAGCAGTTCTTC.

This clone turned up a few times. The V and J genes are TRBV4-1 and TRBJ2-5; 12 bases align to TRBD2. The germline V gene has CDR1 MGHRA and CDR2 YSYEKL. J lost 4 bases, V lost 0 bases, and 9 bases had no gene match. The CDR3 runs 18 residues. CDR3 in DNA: TGCGCCAGCAGCCAAGATTGGGCTAGCGGGGGGGCTTCAGAGACCCAGTACTTC. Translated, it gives CASSQDWASGGASETQYF.

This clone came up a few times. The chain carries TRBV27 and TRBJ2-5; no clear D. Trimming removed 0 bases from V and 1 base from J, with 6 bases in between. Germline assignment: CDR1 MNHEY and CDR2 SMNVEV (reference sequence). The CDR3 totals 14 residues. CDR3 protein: CASSLSGSQETQYF. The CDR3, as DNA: TGTGCCAGCAGTTTATCCGGCAGCCAAGAGACCCAGTACTTC.

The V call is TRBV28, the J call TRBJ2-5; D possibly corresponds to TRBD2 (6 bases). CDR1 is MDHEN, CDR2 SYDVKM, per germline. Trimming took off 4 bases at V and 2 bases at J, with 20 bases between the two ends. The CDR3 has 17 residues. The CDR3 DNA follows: TGTGCCAGCAGTTCAGAAGTTCCGGCGGGACCACAAGAGACCCAGTACTTC. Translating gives CASSSEVPAGPQETQYF. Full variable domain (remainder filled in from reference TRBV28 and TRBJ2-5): DVKVTQSSRYLVKRTGEKVFLECVQDMDHENMFWYRQDPGLGLRLIYFSYDVKMKEKGDIPEGYSVSREKKERFSLILESASTNQTSMYLCASSSEVPAGPQETQYFGPGTRLLVL.

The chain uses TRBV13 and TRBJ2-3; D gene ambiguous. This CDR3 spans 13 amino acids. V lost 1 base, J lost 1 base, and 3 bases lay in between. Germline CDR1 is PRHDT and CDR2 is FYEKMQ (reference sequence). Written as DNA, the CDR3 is TGTGCCAGCAGCTTAGAGCGCACAGATACGCAGTATTTT. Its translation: CASSLERTDTQYF.

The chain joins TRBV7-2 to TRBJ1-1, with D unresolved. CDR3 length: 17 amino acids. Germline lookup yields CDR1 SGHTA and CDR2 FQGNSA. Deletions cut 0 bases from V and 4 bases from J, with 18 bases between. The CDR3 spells CASSLAILLGGSTEAFF. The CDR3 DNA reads TGTGCCAGCAGCTTAGCGATTCTGCTCGGTGGGAGCACTGAAGCTTTCTTT.

The CDR3 region has the DNA TGCAGCGTTGAGGCCCGGGACCAGTCGTCGGCCCTCTATGGCTACACCTTC. It codes for CSVEARDQSSALYGYTF. This rearrangement joins TRBV29-1 to TRBJ1-2; possibly TRBD1 for D (5 bases). The germline V gene has CDR1 SQVTM and CDR2 ANQGSEA. V was clipped by 3 bases and J by 4 bases, with 24 bases between them. There are 17 residues in the CDR3.

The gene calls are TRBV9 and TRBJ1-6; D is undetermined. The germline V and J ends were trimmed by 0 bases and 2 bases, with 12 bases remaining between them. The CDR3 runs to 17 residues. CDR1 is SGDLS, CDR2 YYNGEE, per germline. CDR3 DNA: TGTGCCAGCAGCGTAGAGGCGAAGGCTGCCTATAATTCACCCCTCCACTTT. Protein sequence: CASSVEAKAAYNSPLHF.

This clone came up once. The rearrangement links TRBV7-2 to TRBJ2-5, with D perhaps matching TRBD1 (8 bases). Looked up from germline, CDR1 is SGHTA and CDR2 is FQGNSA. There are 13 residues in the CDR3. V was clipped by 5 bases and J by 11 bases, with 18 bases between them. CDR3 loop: CASSPPTGEGQYF. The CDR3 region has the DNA TGTGCCAGCAGCCCCCCGACAGGGGAGGGGCAGTACTTC.

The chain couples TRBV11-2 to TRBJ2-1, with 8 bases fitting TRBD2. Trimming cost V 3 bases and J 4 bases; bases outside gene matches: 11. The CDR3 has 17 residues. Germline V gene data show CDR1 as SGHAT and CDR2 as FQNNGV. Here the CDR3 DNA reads TGTGCCAGCAGCTTCCTGGCCATCCCGGGAGGGTACAATGAGCAGTTCTTC. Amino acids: CASSFLAIPGGYNEQFF. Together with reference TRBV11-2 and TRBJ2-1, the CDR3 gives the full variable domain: EAGVAQSPRYKIIEKRQSVAFWCNPISGHATLYWYQQILGQGPKLLIQFQNNGVVDDSQLPKDRFSAERLKGVDSTLKIQPAKLEDSAVYLCASSFLAIPGGYNEQFFGPGTRLTVL.